At least ten counts were recorded for the clone carrying this T cell receptor (beta chain). The data are from a study of spatial heterogeneity in lung cancer. Study at large: Samples were donated by 72 untreated early-stage non-small cell lung cancer patients.

Time point reported: blood at routine non-recurrence follow-up after resection. In each case, whole RNA from tumor, nontumor lung or frozen PBMC was sequenced unsorted. TCRdb independently ran MiXCR on the 5' RACE reads; one entry per CDR3 protein. The table has 15,000 to 20,000 distinct CDR3 sequences, under 10% seen once. The TCR was taken from a male donor with early-stage non-small cell lung cancer. The sample consisted of PBMCs, taken at follow-up.

CDR3 loop: CSAKGLVFYEQYF. Written as DNA, the CDR3 is TGCAGTGCCAAGGGACTAGTATTTTACGAGCAGTACTTC. The chain recombines TRBV20-1 with TRBJ2-7; 8 nucleotides line up with TRBD2. The CDR3 sequence is 13 residues long. Germline V gives CDR1 DFQATT, CDR2 SNEGSKA (reference sequence). The V gene end was trimmed by 6 bases and the J gene end by 4 bases; junction bases not matched to a gene: 8.